This T cell receptor (beta chain) originates from a study of blood T cell repertoires in COVID-19. Study context: PBMCs, B-cell-depleted T cells, or T cells were the source of the cDNA or gDNA that made up the material.

A Seattle source enrolled patients during active infection and followed them longitudinally. The CDR3 contains 16 residues. Trimming cost V 1 base and J 5 bases; bases outside gene matches: 9. Germline loops: CDR1 LGHDT, CDR2 YNNKEL (reference sequence). Using immunoSEQ multiplex PCR, the repertoire was profiled, and TCRdb retains in-frame clones only, with some absent. This sample has roughly 180,000 clones, with roughly 77% found just once. The TCR sequence derives from a woman of 80 years or more with COVID-19, enrolled during active disease. The chain links TRBV3-1 (or the pseudogene TRBV3-2) to TRBJ2-3; 7 nucleotides align to TRBD2. Sequencing was done on a sample of peripheral blood. The CDR3 bases are TGTGCCAGCAGCCAAGGTACGGCGGGAGTCGGAGATACGCAGTATTTT. This codes for CASSQGTAGVGDTQYF.